Each of the 24 T cell receptor beta chains below was sequenced from the same sample in a study of lymphopenia after photon versus proton radiotherapy. The protocol was immunoSEQ multiplex PCR, while the TCRdb copy is restricted to in-frame clones and leaves out a portion. The table lists roughly 25,000 clones, about nine tenths of them singletons. The material was peripheral blood, obtained from a patient treated with photon-based radiotherapy. These TCRs come from a woman in her forties or fifties with cholangiocarcinoma.

The chain recombines TRBV27 with TRBJ2-5; D unresolved. The J call is doubtful: the DNA matches TRBJ2-7 better. This CDR3 is 13 amino acids long. Germline assignment: CDR1 MNHEY and CDR2 SMNVEV (reference sequence). CDR3 in amino acids: CASSPGRPYEQYF. The CDR3 DNA is TGTGCCAGCAGTCCTGGACGCCCCTACGAGCAGTACTTC.

CDR3 in amino acids: CASSRDRGNSGNTIYF. As DNA, the CDR3 is TGTGCCAGCAGCAGAGACAGGGGGAATTCTGGAAACACCATATATTTT. V and J are TRBV21-1 and TRBJ1-3; TRBD1, the table's D call, lacks a check against the DNA. TRBV21-1 is a recognized pseudogene. This CDR3 comprises 16 residues.

The chain couples TRBV11-2 to TRBJ1-1; the D is unclear. Germline V CDR1 and CDR2: SGHAT, FQNNGV. This CDR3 has 14 residues. The ends were cut back, 0 bases at V and 3 bases at J, with 8 bases in the middle. In nucleotides, the CDR3 is TGTGCCAGCAGCTTAGACCTTCTCGACACTGAAGCTTTCTTT. Protein product: CASSLDLLDTEAFF.

The rearrangement uses TRBV7-2 and TRBJ1-1; D is uncertain. Trimming took off 0 bases at V and 1 base at J, with 12 bases between the two ends. Germline CDR1 is SGHTA and CDR2 is FQGNSA. This CDR3 region has 16 residues. The CDR3 sequence is CASSLALAHQNTEAFF. CDR3 bases: TGTGCCAGCAGCTTAGCCCTCGCCCATCAGAACACTGAAGCTTTCTTT.

This rearrangement joins TRBV2 to TRBJ1-2; tentatively, D is TRBD1 (6 bases). The CDR3 sequence is 14 residues long. CDR1 SNHLY and CDR2 FYNNEI come from the germline V gene. V shed 6 bases and J shed 4 bases, with 15 bases lying between them. The CDR3 here is CASSNRASSYGYTF. The CDR3 bases are TGTGCCAGCAGCAACAGGGCGTCCAGCTATGGCTACACCTTC.

This clone showed up just once. V gene TRBV7-9 combines with J gene TRBJ2-3, with TRBD2 identical over 7 bases. This CDR3 is built from 17 residues. Germline values: CDR1 SEHNR, CDR2 FQNEAQ (reference sequence). V shed 1 base, J shed 6 bases, and the junction held 13 bases outside the gene matches. The CDR3 loop reads CASSLVGGTPLWDTQYF. CDR3 nucleotide sequence: TGTGCCAGCAGCTTAGTGGGGGGGACGCCCCTTTGGGATACGCAGTATTTT.

The chain is built from TRBV9 and TRBJ1-2; possibly TRBD1 for D (5 bases). CDR3 length: 12 residues. V was cut by 6 bases and J by 7 bases, with 13 bases left in between. From germline, CDR1 is SGDLS and CDR2 YYNGEE. The CDR3 DNA is TGTGCCAGCATGGGGGAGGGCTTTGGCTACACCTTC. Translation: CASMGEGFGYTF.

The chain joins TRBV5-1 to TRBJ1-2; D unclear. CDR3 size: 12 residues. Germline V gene data show CDR1 as SGHRS and CDR2 as YFSETQ. Trimming removed 1 base at V and 0 bases at J, with 1 base between. In nucleotides, the CDR3 is TGCGCCAGCAGCTTGACTAACTATGGCTACACCTTC. Protein product: CASSLTNYGYTF.

The count of this clone is one. The V and J genes are TRBV29-1 and TRBJ2-1; 8 bases line up with TRBD2. J gave up 2 bases and V 5 bases, and 14 bases lay outside the gene matches. The CDR3 has 17 residues. The V gene's germline CDR1 is SQVTM and CDR2 ANQGSEA. CDR3 sequence reads: CSVSPSPGGITYNEQFF. CDR3 in DNA: TGCAGCGTTTCTCCATCCCCGGGGGGGATCACCTACAATGAGCAGTTCTTC.

The chain joins TRBV7-2 to TRBJ1-5, with D perhaps TRBD1 (5 bases). This CDR3 has 15 residues. The V end was cut by 0 bases, the J end by 5 bases, with 11 bases between. Germline-derived CDR1 and CDR2 are SGHTA and FQGNSA. CDR3 amino acids: CASSLAQGKDQPQHF. The DNA for the CDR3 is TGTGCCAGCAGCTTAGCCCAGGGAAAGGATCAGCCCCAGCATTTT. The variable domain in full, with the rest retrieved from reference TRBV7-2 and TRBJ1-5, is GAGVSQSPSNKVTEKGKDVELRCDPISGHTALYWYRQSLGQGLEFLIYFQGNSAPDKSGLPSDRFSAERTGGSVSTLTIQRTQQEDSAVYLCASSLAQGKDQPQHFGDGTRLSIL.

The chain links TRBV11-2 to TRBJ1-2, with 8 bases identical to TRBD1. Trimming cost V 2 bases and J 2 bases; bases outside gene matches: 4. There are 15 residues in the CDR3. Germline V gene lookup returns CDR1 SGHAT and CDR2 FQNNGV. CDR3 nucleotides: TGTGCCAGCAGCTTAAGGACAGGGTGGAACTATGGCTACACCTTC. Amino acid sequence: CASSLRTGWNYGYTF.

The CDR3 coding sequence is TGCGCCAGCAGGACAGGGGGTCGCCAGGCAGATACGCAGTATTTT. It codes for CASRTGGRQADTQYF. The chain couples TRBV5-1 to TRBJ2-3; 9 positions agree with TRBD1. The CDR3 length is 15 residues. Trimming removed 5 bases from V and 4 bases from J; junction bases left unmatched: 8. CDR1 and CDR2 (germline): SGHRS, YFSETQ. The full variable domain, rest sourced from reference TRBV5-1 and TRBJ2-3, is KAGVTQTPRYLIKTRGQQVTLSCSPISGHRSVSWYQQTPGQGLQFLFEYFSETQRNKGNFPGRFSGRQFSNSRSEMNVSTLELGDSALYLCASRTGGRQADTQYFGPGTRLTVL.

CDR3 sequence (DNA): TGTGCCAGCAGTCGCAGACAGGGAGATAATTCACCCCTCCACTTT. Its translation: CASSRRQGDNSPLHF. The chain is built from TRBV2 and TRBJ1-6, with 7 nucleotides matching TRBD1. The CDR3 has 15 residues. Germline CDR1 and CDR2: SNHLY and FYNNEI. V shed 5 bases and J 5 bases; nucleotides not matched to a gene: 6.

The chain employs TRBV6-1 and TRBJ1-5; D not certain. The CDR3 length is 11 residues. The germline V gene encodes CDR1 MNHNS and CDR2 SASEGT. V was shortened by 6 bases and J by 9 bases, with 9 bases between the two germline ends. CDR3 coding DNA: TGTGCCAGCAGCCTAATGGGGCCCCAGCATTTT. This codes for CASSLMGPQHF.

CDR3 amino acids: CASSPPNGQGVYGYTF. The CDR3 region has the DNA TGTGCCAGCTCACCACCGAACGGACAGGGAGTCTACGGCTACACCTTC. The chain carries TRBV18 and TRBJ1-2; 8 bases agree with TRBD1. Germline lookup yields CDR1 KGHSH and CDR2 LQKENI. The CDR3 has 16 amino acids. V lost 0 bases and J lost 8; bases outside the gene matches: 11. Supplemented by reference TRBV18 and TRBJ1-2, the full variable domain reads NAGVMQNPRHLVRRRGQEARLRCSPMKGHSHVYWYRQLPEEGLKFMVYLQKENIIDESGMPKERFSAEFPKEGPSILRIQQVVRGDSAAYFCASSPPNGQGVYGYTFGSGTRLTVV.

The chain is built from TRBV29-1 and TRBJ1-4, with 8 nucleotides matching TRBD1. The CDR3 sequence is 13 residues long. J lost 6 bases, V lost 7 bases, and 7 bases had no gene match. Looked up from germline, CDR1 is SQVTM and CDR2 is ANQGSEA. The CDR3 here is CSAADREDEKLFF. The DNA of the CDR3 is TGCAGCGCCGCGGACAGGGAGGATGAAAAACTGTTTTTT.

The V call is TRBV7-2, the J call TRBJ1-1, with TRBD1 identical over 8 bases. V lost 5 bases to trimming and J lost 6 bases; unmatched junction nucleotides: 11. CDR3 length: 15 residues. In germline, CDR1 is SGHTA, CDR2 FQGNSA. CDR3 nucleotide sequence: TGTGCCAGCAGCACGAGGACAGGGTTCGTGCCTGAAGCTTTCTTT. Protein sequence: CASSTRTGFVPEAFF.

V and J are TRBV7-6 and TRBJ2-1, with D possibly matching TRBD2 (5 bases). The CDR3 loop spans 15 amino acids. Looked up from germline, CDR1 is SGHVS and CDR2 is FNYEAQ. With 1 base removed from V and 4 bases from J, the gap between germline ends came to 11 bases. DNA for the CDR3: TGTGCCAGCAGCTTAGTGTGGCCGGGGTACAATGAGCAGTTCTTC. Residues: CASSLVWPGYNEQFF.

Remarks on this clone: Its ends do not fully match the called genes, so a read error is possible. The chain is built from TRBV29-1 and TRBJ1-1, with D maybe TRBD1 (6 bases). Germline loops: CDR1 SQVTM, CDR2 ANQGSEA. The CDR3 covers 13 residues. CDR3 protein: CSAEGQLALEAFF. The DNA for the CDR3 is TGCAGCGCTGAAGGACAGTTAGCCCTTGAAGCTTTCTTT.

The chain has TRBV7-9 and TRBJ2-2; TRBD1 aligns across 12 bases. The V and J ends lost 0 bases and 1 base, in that order; junction bases with no gene match: 6. This CDR3 spans 19 amino acids. Per the germline V gene, CDR1 is SEHNR and CDR2 is FQNEAQ (reference sequence). In DNA, the CDR3 is TGTGCCAGCAGCTTAGCGTACGGGACAGGGGGCCAGAACACCGGGGAGCTGTTTTTT. It is translated as CASSLAYGTGGQNTGELFF.

The rearrangement joins TRBV6-5 to TRBJ1-1; maybe TRBD1 (5 bases). CDR1 MNHEY and CDR2 SVGAGI come from the germline V gene. CDR3 length: 15 residues. The germline V and J ends were trimmed by 7 bases and 5 bases, with 20 bases remaining between them. CDR3 sequence: CASIFLAGGRTEAFF. In DNA, the CDR3 is TGTGCCAGCATCTTCCTGGCGGGGGGAAGAACTGAAGCTTTCTTT.

This clone has just one count. The gene calls are TRBV30 and TRBJ1-1; D not resolved. The V gene lost 5 bases and the J gene lost 5 bases, with 12 bases spanning the gap. The CDR3 is 12 amino acids. Germline CDR1 reads GTSNPN; CDR2 reads SVGIG (reference sequence). The CDR3: CAWGNGWTEAFF. CDR3 nucleotides: TGTGCCTGGGGGAACGGTTGGACTGAAGCTTTCTTT.

The V gene is TRBV2, the J gene TRBJ1-2, with D hard to call. V was shortened by 5 bases and J by 4 bases, with 23 bases between the two germline ends. The CDR3 contains 17 residues. Per germline, CDR1 SNHLY and CDR2 FYNNEI. CDR3 sequence (DNA): TGTGCCAGCAGTCCAGAGCGTGGGAGGGCAACGGGCTATGGCTACACCTTC. Its translation: CASSPERGRATGYGYTF.

V gene TRBV29-1 combines with J gene TRBJ2-5, with D maybe TRBD2 (5 bases). V shed 8 bases and J shed 1 base, with 11 bases lying between them. This CDR3 contains 12 residues. CDR1 SQVTM and CDR2 ANQGSEA come from the germline V gene. This CDR3 is CSTAEGQETQYF. The CDR3 DNA is TGCAGCACTGCAGAGGGCCAAGAGACCCAGTACTTC.